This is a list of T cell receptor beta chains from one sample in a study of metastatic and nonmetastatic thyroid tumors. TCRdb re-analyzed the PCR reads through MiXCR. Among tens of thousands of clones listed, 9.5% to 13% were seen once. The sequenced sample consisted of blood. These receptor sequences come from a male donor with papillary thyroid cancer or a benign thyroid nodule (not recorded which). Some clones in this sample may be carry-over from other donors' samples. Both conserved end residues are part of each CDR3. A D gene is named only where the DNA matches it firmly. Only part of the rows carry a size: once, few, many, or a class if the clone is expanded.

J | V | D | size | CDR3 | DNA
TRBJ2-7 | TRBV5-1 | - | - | CASSLEAGTEQYF | TGCGCCAGCAGCTTGGAGGCAGGGACCGAGCAGTACTTC
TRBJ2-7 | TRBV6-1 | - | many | CASSLPGPGGYEQYF | TGTGCCAGCAGCCTACCGGGACCCGGGGGATACGAGCAGTACTTC
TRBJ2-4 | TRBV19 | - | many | CASSSGRLELAKNIQYF | TGTGCCAGTAGTTCAGGAAGACTAGAGCTAGCCAAAAACATTCAGTACTTC
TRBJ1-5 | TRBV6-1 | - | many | CASSEALQSNQPQHF | TGTGCCAGCAGTGAAGCTCTACAGTCCAATCAGCCCCAGCATTTT
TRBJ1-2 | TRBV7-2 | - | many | CASSLGGARGYTF | TGTGCCAGCAGCTTAGGTGGGGCGCGAGGCTACACCTTC
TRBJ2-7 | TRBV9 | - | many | CASSPRGVGLYEQYF | TGTGCCAGCAGCCCCCGGGGAGTAGGGCTCTACGAGCAGTACTTC
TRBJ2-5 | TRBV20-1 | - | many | CSAREEGRYQETQYF | TGCAGTGCTAGAGAGGAGGGGCGATATCAAGAGACCCAGTACTTC
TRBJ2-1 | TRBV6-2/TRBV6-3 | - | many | CASSYLGVIAVYNEQFF | TGTGCCAGCAGTTACTTAGGGGTTATAGCGGTTTACAATGAGCAGTTCTTC
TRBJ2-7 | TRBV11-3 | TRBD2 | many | CASSLTSGPSYEQYF | TGTGCCAGCAGCTTAACTAGCGGACCCTCCTACGAGCAGTACTTC
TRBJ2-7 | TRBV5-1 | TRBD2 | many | CASSLAPAGPYEQYF | TGCGCCAGCAGCTTGGCTCCAGCGGGGCCCTACGAGCAGTACTTC
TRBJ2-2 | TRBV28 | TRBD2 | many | CASSYTSGRGTGELFF | TGTGCCAGCAGCTATACTAGCGGGAGGGGTACCGGGGAGCTGTTTTTT
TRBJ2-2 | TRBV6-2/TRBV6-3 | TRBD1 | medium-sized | CASRRQGAGELFF | TGTGCCAGCAGACGCCAGGGGGCCGGGGAGCTGTTTTTT
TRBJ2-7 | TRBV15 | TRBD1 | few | CATSRDADRYEQYF | TGTGCCACCAGCAGAGACGCGGACAGGTACGAGCAGTACTTC
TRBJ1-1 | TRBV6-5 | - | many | CASSYSFSNTEAFF | TGTGCCAGCAGTTACTCCTTTTCGAACACTGAAGCTTTCTTT
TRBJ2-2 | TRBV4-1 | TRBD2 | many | CASSHDPGLNTGELFF | TGCGCCAGCAGCCATGACCCGGGACTAAACACCGGGGAGCTGTTTTTT
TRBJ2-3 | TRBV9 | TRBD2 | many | CASSQIAGADTQYF | TGTGCCAGCAGCCAAATAGCGGGAGCGGATACGCAGTATTTT
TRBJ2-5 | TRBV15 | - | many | CATSTRETRETQYF | TGTGCCACCAGCACCCGCGAGACGCGAGAGACCCAGTACTTC
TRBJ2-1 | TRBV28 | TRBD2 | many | CASSALAGAYNEQFF | TGTGCCAGCAGTGCCCTAGCGGGAGCGTACAATGAGCAGTTCTTC
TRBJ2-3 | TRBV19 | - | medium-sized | CASSFSRAATDTQYF | TGTGCCAGTAGTTTCTCCAGGGCTGCGACAGATACGCAGTATTTT
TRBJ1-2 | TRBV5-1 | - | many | CASSLAVNYGYTF | TGCGCCAGCAGTTTGGCCGTCAACTATGGCTACACCTTC
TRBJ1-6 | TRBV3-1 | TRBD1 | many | CASSLRQGPRSPLHF | TGTGCCAGCAGCCTACGACAGGGGCCGAGGTCACCCCTCCACTTT
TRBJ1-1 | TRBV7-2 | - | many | CASSTQEGGWAFF | TGTGCCAGCTCTACTCAAGAGGGGGGCTGGGCTTTCTTT
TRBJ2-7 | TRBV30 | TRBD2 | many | CAWSVRTGGEQYF | TGTGCCTGGAGTGTACGAACGGGAGGCGAGCAGTACTTC
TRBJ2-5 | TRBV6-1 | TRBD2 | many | CASSMGLAGGVQETQYF | TGTGCCAGCAGCATGGGACTAGCGGGAGGGGTCCAAGAGACCCAGTACTTC
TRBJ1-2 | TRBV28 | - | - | CASRDGTGGGYTF | TGTGCCAGCAGGGACGGGACGGGGGGTGGCTACACCTTC
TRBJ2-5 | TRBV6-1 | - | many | CASKAGRYQETQYF | TGTGCCAGCAAGGCAGGGAGATACCAAGAGACCCAGTACTTC
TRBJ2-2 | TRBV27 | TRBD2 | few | CASQGGTIGRVWTVELFF | TGTGCCAGCCAGGGCGGGACTATCGGGAGAGTATGGACCGTGGAGCTGTTTTTT
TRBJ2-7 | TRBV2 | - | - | CASSEVAGGAPTGTGFYEQYF | TGTGCCAGCAGTGAAGTAGCGGGCGGCGCCCCAACCGGGACAGGTTTCTACGAGCAGTACTTC
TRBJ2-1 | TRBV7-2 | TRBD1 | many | CASSLDRNNEQFF | TGTGCCAGCAGCTTGGACAGGAACAATGAGCAGTTCTTC
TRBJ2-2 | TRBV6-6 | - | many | CASSYSRDTGELFF | TGTGCCAGCAGTTACTCCCGGGACACCGGGGAGCTGTTTTTT
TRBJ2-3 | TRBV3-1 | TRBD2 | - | CASSQWSSGRGTDTQYF | TGTGCCAGCAGCCAATGGTCGAGCGGGAGGGGGACAGATACGCAGTATTTT
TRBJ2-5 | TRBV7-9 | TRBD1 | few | CASSPGQGGQGTQYF | TGTGCCAGCAGCCCCGGACAGGGGGGCCAAGGGACCCAGTACTTC
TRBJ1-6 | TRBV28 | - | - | CASSETGTSRTLHF | TGTGCCAGCAGTGAAACAGGGACAAGTCGGACCCTCCACTTT
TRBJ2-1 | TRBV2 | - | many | CASGRGPGSYNEQFF | TGTGCCAGCGGGCGGGGTCCCGGGTCCTACAATGAGCAGTTCTTC
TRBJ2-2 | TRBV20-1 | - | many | CSAREDGELFF | TGCAGTGCTAGAGAGGACGGGGAGCTGTTTTTT
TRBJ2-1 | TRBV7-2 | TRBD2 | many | CASSLALADNEQFF | TGTGCCAGCAGCCTAGCCCTAGCGGACAATGAGCAGTTCTTC
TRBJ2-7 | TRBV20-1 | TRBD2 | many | CSANQASGSSGSYEQYF | TGCAGTGCTAATCAGGCTAGCGGGAGTTCTGGCTCCTACGAGCAGTACTTC
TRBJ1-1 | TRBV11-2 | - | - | CASSLALKNTEAFF | TGTGCCAGCAGCTTAGCCCTGAAGAACACTGAAGCTTTCTTT